The 18 T cell receptor beta chains listed next were all sequenced from one sample in a study of blood T cell repertoires in COVID-19. Assay used: immunoSEQ multiplex PCR; TCRdb lists only in-frame clones, some missing. The sample yields 40,000 or so clones, around 81% seen once. The material sequenced was peripheral blood. These receptors came from a man in his forties or fifties with active COVID-19.

Notes on this clone: Sequence at one end of the junction differs from germline and may be a read error. The chain carries TRBV7-7 and TRBJ2-5; TRBD2 aligns across 9 bases. Germline V CDR1 and CDR2: SSHAT, FNYEAQ (reference sequence). This CDR3 is 17 amino acids long. The CDR3 DNA follows: TGTGCTAGCAGCTTAGACGCAGCGGGGGGACACCAAGAGACCCAGTACTTC. It translates to CASSLDAAGGHQETQYF.

The chain couples TRBV6-2 or TRBV6-3 to TRBJ2-3, with 9 bases lining up with TRBD2. The CDR3 is 16 amino acids. J gave up 8 bases and V 4 bases, and 13 bases lay outside the gene matches. Germline CDR1 reads MNHEY; CDR2 reads SVGEGT. CDR3 loop: CASSFAQLSGSFTQYF. The DNA for the CDR3 is TGTGCCAGCAGTTTCGCCCAGCTTAGCGGGAGCTTTACGCAGTATTTT.

V gene TRBV5-4 combines with J gene TRBJ2-7; TRBD2 agrees at 8 bases. V shed 6 bases, J shed 7 bases, and the junction held 12 bases outside the gene matches. Germline V gene data show CDR1 as SGHNT and CDR2 as YYREEE (reference sequence). The CDR3 sequence is 14 residues long. Here the CDR3 reads CASTGGGSLQEQYF. The CDR3 DNA reads as TGTGCCAGCACCGGGGGGGGTTCCCTCCAGGAGCAGTACTTC.

The rearrangement links TRBV7-9 to TRBJ2-7; D might be TRBD2 (5 bases). The CDR3 sequence is 14 residues long. Germline V gives CDR1 SEHNR, CDR2 FQNEAQ (reference sequence). Trimming took 0 bases from V and 3 from J, leaving 9 bases between them. The CDR3 region is CASSLALGNYEQYF. The CDR3 DNA reads TGTGCCAGCAGCTTAGCGCTCGGGAACTACGAGCAGTACTTC. Based on the CDR3 plus reference TRBV7-9 and TRBJ2-7, the full variable domain is DTGVSQNPRHKITKRGQNVTFRCDPISEHNRLYWYRQTLGQGPEFLTYFQNEAQLEKSRLLSDRFSAERPKGSFSTLEIQRTEQGDSAMYLCASSLALGNYEQYFGPGTRLTVT.

This chain uses TRBV3-1 (or the pseudogene TRBV3-2) with TRBJ1-1; D call uncertain. This CDR3 contains 14 residues. From germline, CDR1 is LGHDT and CDR2 YNNKEL (reference sequence). The ends were cut back, 3 bases at V and 4 bases at J, with 12 bases in the middle. CDR3 sequence (DNA): TGTGCCAGCAGCCACCCAGGATTTGGCACTGAAGCTTTCTTT. Its translation: CASSHPGFGTEAFF.

This sequence joins TRBV7-9 and TRBJ1-1, with 8 bases identical to TRBD1. The CDR3 consists of 15 residues. Germline V gives CDR1 SEHNR, CDR2 FQNEAQ (reference sequence). J was trimmed by 4 bases and V by 2 bases; bases with no gene match: 6. The CDR3 loop reads CASSLPRTGSTEAFF. CDR3 in DNA: TGTGCCAGCAGCTTACCCCGGACAGGGAGCACTGAAGCTTTCTTT.

CDR3 loop: CASSHLRGGNTEAFF. CDR3 nucleotides: TGTGCCAGCAGCCATTTACGAGGAGGGAACACTGAAGCTTTCTTT. The rearrangement links TRBV3-1 (or the pseudogene TRBV3-2) to TRBJ1-1; D is undetermined. V was shortened by 3 bases and J by 1 base, with 12 bases between the two germline ends. Germline CDR1 is LGHDT and CDR2 is YNNKEL (reference sequence). This CDR3 contains 15 residues.

This clone was seen just once. V is TRBV14 and J is TRBJ2-1; TRBD2 matches at 7 bases. The V and J ends lost 1 base and 2 bases, in that order; junction bases with no gene match: 11. This CDR3 is 18 amino acids long. CDR1 SGHDN and CDR2 FVKESK come from the germline V gene. Here the CDR3 DNA reads TGTGCCAGCAGCCAAGTAGGCAAGCCGGGAGGAACCTACAATGAGCAGTTCTTC. The encoded protein is CASSQVGKPGGTYNEQFF.

V is TRBV11-1 and J is TRBJ2-3, with a weak D call TRBD1 (6 bases). The ends were cut back, 5 bases at V and 3 bases at J, with 18 bases in the middle. CDR1 and CDR2 (germline): SGHAT, FQDESV (reference sequence). This CDR3 has 16 residues. In DNA, the CDR3 is TGTGCCAGCAGCCGGGCCCCCGACAGGAGGACAGATACGCAGTATTTT. It is translated as CASSRAPDRRTDTQYF.

The chain employs TRBV19 and TRBJ2-5; the D is unclear. CDR1 is LNHDA, CDR2 SQIVND, per germline (reference sequence). CDR3 size: 12 residues. V was trimmed by 3 bases and J by 8 bases, leaving 10 bases between them. Written as DNA, the CDR3 is TGTGCCAGTAGTATTGACGGAGATACCCAGTACTTC. It translates to CASSIDGDTQYF.

CDR3 loop: CASSVGVAGDPVRETQYF. The CDR3 bases are TGTGCCAGCAGCGTAGGAGTAGCGGGGGACCCGGTGAGAGAGACCCAGTACTTC. J is TRBJ2-5 and V is TRBV9; 9 positions match TRBD2. This CDR3 spans 18 amino acids. V lost 0 bases, J lost 4 bases, and 13 bases stayed unmatched. The germline CDR1 and CDR2 sequences are SGDLS and YYNGEE.

V and J are TRBV7-3 and TRBJ1-1, with 7 nucleotides matching TRBD1. The CDR3 has 14 amino acids. The V and J ends lost 4 bases and 1 base, in that order; junction bases with no gene match: 3. The germline gives CDR1 SGHTA, CDR2 FQGTGA. The CDR3 nucleotides read TGTGCCAGCAGCTCGACAGGGAGGAACACTGAAGCTTTCTTT. It specifies CASSSTGRNTEAFF.

This sequence joins TRBV27 and TRBJ2-1; TRBD1 matches 9 bases. CDR3 length: 14 amino acids. With 4 bases clipped from V and 5 bases from J, the junction kept 3 bases outside the gene matches. Germline CDR1 is MNHEY and CDR2 is SMNVEV (reference sequence). As DNA, the CDR3 is TGTGCCAGCAGTTCAAGACAGGGGGACAATGAGCAGTTCTTC. Protein: CASSSRQGDNEQFF.

This clone was picked up a small number of times. The chain employs TRBV6-5 and TRBJ1-5; unclear D gene. The V gene's germline CDR1 is MNHEY and CDR2 SVGAGI. This CDR3 has 14 residues. V was shortened by 7 bases and J by 4 bases, with 14 bases between the two germline ends. Written as DNA, the CDR3 is TGTGCCAGCAAAGAGGCCAGGACTAATCAGCCCCAGCATTTT. It yields the protein CASKEARTNQPQHF.

V is TRBV6-5 and J is TRBJ1-1; D is perhaps TRBD1 (5 bases). V lost 3 bases to trimming and J lost 4 bases, with 15 bases between them. This CDR3 contains 15 residues. CDR1 is MNHEY, CDR2 SVGAGI, per germline. This chain's CDR3 is CASSYGGEKGTEAFF. For the CDR3, the DNA is TGTGCCAGCAGTTATGGGGGGGAGAAGGGCACTGAAGCTTTCTTT.

The chain carries TRBV2 and TRBJ2-5; 7 nucleotides match TRBD2. In germline, CDR1 is SNHLY, CDR2 FYNNEI. The CDR3 length is 16 residues. V was pared by 2 bases and J by 2 bases, with 8 bases of the junction left unmatched. CDR3 nucleotides: TGTGCCAGCAGTGAATTCGGACTAGTAGTTCAAGAGACCCAGTACTTC. Its translation is CASSEFGLVVQETQYF.

This sequence joins TRBV7-9 and TRBJ2-1; the D gene is possibly TRBD2 (6 bases). V gave up 2 bases and J gave up 3 bases, with 23 bases separating them. The CDR3 totals 19 residues. Germline assignment: CDR1 SEHNR and CDR2 FQNEAQ (reference sequence). As DNA, the CDR3 is TGTGCCAGCAGCTTATCCAAGGGCCCACGGGGGAAGTTCTACAATGAGCAGTTCTTC. Encoded protein: CASSLSKGPRGKFYNEQFF.

The rearrangement uses TRBV11-2 and TRBJ2-7; D is unresolved. The CDR3 is made up of 14 amino acids. From germline, CDR1 is SGHAT and CDR2 FQNNGV. The V end lost 4 bases, the J end lost 2 bases, and 12 bases lay between the germline ends. CDR3 in DNA: TGTGCCAGCAGCTCGCTTACTTTTACCTACGAGCAGTACTTC. The encoded protein is CASSSLTFTYEQYF.